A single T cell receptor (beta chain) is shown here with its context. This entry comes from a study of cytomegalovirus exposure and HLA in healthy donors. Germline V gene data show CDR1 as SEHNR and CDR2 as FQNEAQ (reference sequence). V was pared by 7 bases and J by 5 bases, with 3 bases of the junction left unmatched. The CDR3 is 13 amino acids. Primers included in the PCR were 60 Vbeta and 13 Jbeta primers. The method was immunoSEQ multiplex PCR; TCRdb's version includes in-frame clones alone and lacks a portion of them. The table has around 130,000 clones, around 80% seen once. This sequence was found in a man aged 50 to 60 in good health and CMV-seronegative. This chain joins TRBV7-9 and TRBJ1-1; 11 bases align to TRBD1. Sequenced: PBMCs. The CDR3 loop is CASMGQGGTEAFF. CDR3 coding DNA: TGTGCCAGCATGGGACAGGGGGGTACTGAAGCTTTCTTT.